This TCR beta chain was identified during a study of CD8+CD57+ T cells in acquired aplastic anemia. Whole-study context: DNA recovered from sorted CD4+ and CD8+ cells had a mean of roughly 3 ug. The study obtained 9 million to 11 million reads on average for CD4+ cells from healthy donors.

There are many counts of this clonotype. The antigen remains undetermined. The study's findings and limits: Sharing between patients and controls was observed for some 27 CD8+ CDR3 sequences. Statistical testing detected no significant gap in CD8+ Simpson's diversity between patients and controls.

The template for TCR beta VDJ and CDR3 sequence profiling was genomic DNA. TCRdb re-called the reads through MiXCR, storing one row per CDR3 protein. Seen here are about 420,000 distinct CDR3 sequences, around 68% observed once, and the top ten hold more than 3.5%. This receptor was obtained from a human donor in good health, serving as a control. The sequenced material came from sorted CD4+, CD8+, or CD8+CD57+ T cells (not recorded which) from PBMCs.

The CDR3 DNA reads as TGCAGTGCCCAATCCCAGGCTGGGGGGGTGAAGACCCAGTACTTC. It translates to CSAQSQAGGVKTQYF. The genes are TRBV20-1 and TRBJ2-5; 7 positions match TRBD2. V was pared by 6 bases and J by 6 bases, with 16 bases of the junction left unmatched. Germline values: CDR1 DFQATT, CDR2 SNEGSKA (reference sequence). The length of the CDR3 is 15 residues.